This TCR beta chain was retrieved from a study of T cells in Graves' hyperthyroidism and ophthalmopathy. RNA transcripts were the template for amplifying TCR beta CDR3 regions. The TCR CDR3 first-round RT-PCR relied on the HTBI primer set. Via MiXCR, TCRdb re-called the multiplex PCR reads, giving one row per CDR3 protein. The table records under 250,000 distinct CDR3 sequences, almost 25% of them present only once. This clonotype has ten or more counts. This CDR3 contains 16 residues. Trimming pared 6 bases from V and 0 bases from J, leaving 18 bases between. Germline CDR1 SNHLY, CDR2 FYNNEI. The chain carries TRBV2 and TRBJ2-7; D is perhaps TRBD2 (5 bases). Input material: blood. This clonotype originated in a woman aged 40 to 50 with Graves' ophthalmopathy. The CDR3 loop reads CASSYVTRAISYEQYF. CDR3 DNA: TGTGCCAGCAGCTATGTTACTAGAGCCATCTCCTACGAGCAGTACTTC.